Many counts were recorded for the clone carrying this T cell receptor (beta chain). Germline lookup yields CDR1 SGHRS and CDR2 YFSETQ. The V end was cut by 5 bases, the J end by 6 bases, with 17 bases between. This CDR3 spans 15 amino acids. This entry belongs to a study of T-cell reconstitution after alpha-beta-depleted transplantation in children. Preparation of the TCRbeta library was carried out with unique molecular identifiers. TCRdb fed the PCR reads into MiXCR, producing one record per CDR3 protein. The repertoire holds 350,000 to 450,000 distinct CDR3 sequences, with about 14% as singletons. The source was PBMCs, collected from the stem cell graft. This TCR was recovered from a human donor who donated a stem cell graft to a child with Fanconi anemia. This sequence joins TRBV5-1 and TRBJ2-2; no reliable D call. Here the CDR3 DNA reads TGCGCCAGCAGTCCCCCCTCTCCTGCAGCCGGGGAGCTGTTTTTT. It specifies CASSPPSPAAGELFF.